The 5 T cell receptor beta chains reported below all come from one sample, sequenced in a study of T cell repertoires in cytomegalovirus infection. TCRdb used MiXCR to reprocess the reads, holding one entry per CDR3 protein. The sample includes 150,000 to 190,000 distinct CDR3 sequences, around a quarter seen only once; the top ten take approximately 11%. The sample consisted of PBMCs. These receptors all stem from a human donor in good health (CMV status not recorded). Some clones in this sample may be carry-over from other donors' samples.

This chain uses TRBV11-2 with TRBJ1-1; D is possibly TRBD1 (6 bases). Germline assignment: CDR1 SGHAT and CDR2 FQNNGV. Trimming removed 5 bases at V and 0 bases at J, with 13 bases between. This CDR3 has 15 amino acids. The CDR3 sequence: CASSPVRGLNTEAFF. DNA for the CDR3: TGTGCCAGCAGCCCGGTGAGGGGGTTGAACACTGAAGCTTTCTTT.

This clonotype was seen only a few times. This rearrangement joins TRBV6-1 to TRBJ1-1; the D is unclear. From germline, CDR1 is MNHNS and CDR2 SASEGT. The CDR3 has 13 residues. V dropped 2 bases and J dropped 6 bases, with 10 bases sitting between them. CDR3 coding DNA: TGTGCCAGCAGTGAACTGGTCATAGCTGAAGCTTTCTTT. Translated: CASSELVIAEAFF.

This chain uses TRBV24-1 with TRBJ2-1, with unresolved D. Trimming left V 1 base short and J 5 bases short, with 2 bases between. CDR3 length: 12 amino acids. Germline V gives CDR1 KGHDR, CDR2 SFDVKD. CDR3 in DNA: TGTGCCACCAGTGATTTAAACAATGAGCAGTTCTTC. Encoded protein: CATSDLNNEQFF.

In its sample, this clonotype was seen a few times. CDR3 DNA: TGTGCCAGTAGCCTTGTGACGAATAGCAAAAATTCACCCCTCCACTTT. This encodes CASSLVTNSKNSPLHF. V and J are TRBV19 and TRBJ1-6; D not certain. Trimming pared 6 bases from V and 7 bases from J, leaving 19 bases between. In germline, CDR1 is LNHDA, CDR2 SQIVND (reference sequence). The CDR3 has 16 residues.

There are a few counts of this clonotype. The CDR3 DNA reads TGTGCCAGCAGCTTATCAGAAACCCCGGGACATCGGTACTTC. Its translation: CASSLSETPGHRYF. V and J are TRBV7-3 and TRBJ2-4; D is possibly TRBD1 (6 bases). The CDR3 extends over 14 amino acids. CDR1 SGHTA and CDR2 FQGTGA come from the germline V gene. V dropped 2 bases and J dropped 15 bases, with 20 bases sitting between them.